Listed below are T cell receptor beta chains from one sample, sequenced in a study of T cell responses to AZD1222 COVID-19 vaccine. Libraries were prepared by immunoSEQ multiplex PCR; TCRdb keeps only in-frame clonotypes and omits some of them. This table has some 69,000 clones, 75% to 90% appearing once. This material consisted of peripheral blood, taken 28 days after the second AZD1222 dose. The receptors originated from an adult who received the AZD1222 COVID-19 vaccine. The CDR3 runs from the conserved cysteine through the conserved F or W. Each record gives: V gene, J gene, CDR3 protein.

v_call: TRBV7-8
j_call: TRBJ1-2
cdr3_aa: CASSLRREANGYTF

v_call: TRBV5-1
j_call: TRBJ1-2
cdr3_aa: CASSLGAHGYTF

v_call: TRBV11-2
j_call: TRBJ1-1
cdr3_aa: CASSPRQGMGTEAFF

v_call: TRBV18
j_call: TRBJ2-3
cdr3_aa: CASSRDRGADTQYF

v_call: TRBV19
j_call: TRBJ1-5
cdr3_aa: CASQQDLTGRGNQPQHF

v_call: TRBV6-1
j_call: TRBJ2-7
cdr3_aa: CASSEDIWDREYEQYF

v_call: TRBV5-1
j_call: TRBJ2-3
cdr3_aa: CASSFTSGGFVTDTQYF

v_call: TRBV20-1
j_call: TRBJ1-5
cdr3_aa: CSASSGEDQPQHF

v_call: TRBV5-4
j_call: TRBJ2-5
cdr3_aa: CASTSVFSGKTQYF

v_call: TRBV27
j_call: TRBJ1-3
cdr3_aa: CASSSSLTRNTIYF

v_call: TRBV6-5
j_call: TRBJ1-1
cdr3_aa: CASSTPGAEAFF

v_call: TRBV6-5
j_call: TRBJ1-4
cdr3_aa: CASRNTGGGPEKLFF

v_call: TRBV30
j_call: TRBJ2-2
cdr3_aa: CAWSVVIPTGELFF

v_call: TRBV5-6
j_call: TRBJ2-5
cdr3_aa: CASSFGFLETQYF

v_call: TRBV3-1/TRBV3-2
j_call: TRBJ2-1
cdr3_aa: CASSPPGYNEQFF

v_call: TRBV27
j_call: TRBJ2-2
cdr3_aa: CASSHFETGELFF

v_call: TRBV4-1
j_call: TRBJ2-5
cdr3_aa: CASSPYTQETQYF

v_call: TRBV4-3
j_call: TRBJ2-7
cdr3_aa: CASSQDQGREQYF

v_call: TRBV30
j_call: TRBJ2-1
cdr3_aa: CAWSVILRQGSDEQFF

v_call: TRBV7-2
j_call: TRBJ2-5
cdr3_aa: CASSSGRGWETQYF

v_call: TRBV7-9
j_call: TRBJ2-4
cdr3_aa: CASSLDRGIQYF

v_call: TRBV5-1
j_call: TRBJ1-1
cdr3_aa: CASSPGQGMNTEAFF

v_call: TRBV16
j_call: TRBJ2-7
cdr3_aa: CASSQTSPLYSYEQYF

v_call: TRBV20-1
j_call: TRBJ1-1
cdr3_aa: CSAREGTEAFF

v_call: TRBV30
j_call: TRBJ2-7
cdr3_aa: CAWRGAQGSGQYF

v_call: TRBV3-1/TRBV3-2
j_call: TRBJ2-1
cdr3_aa: CASSPLGGAYEQFF

v_call: TRBV28
j_call: TRBJ1-1
cdr3_aa: CASSPPTGTNTEAFF

v_call: TRBV5-6
j_call: TRBJ1-5
cdr3_aa: CASSLKISGFSYGNQPQHF

v_call: TRBV18
j_call: TRBJ2-7
cdr3_aa: CASSPIQGGYEQYF

v_call: TRBV7-2
j_call: TRBJ2-5
cdr3_aa: CASSPDSGTGGSETQYF

v_call: TRBV7-9
j_call: TRBJ1-2
cdr3_aa: CASSGRVFGNYGYTF

v_call: TRBV10-3
j_call: TRBJ2-5
cdr3_aa: CAIRASGGSQETQYF

v_call: TRBV7-8
j_call: TRBJ1-2
cdr3_aa: CASSSRTGTAIYGYTF

v_call: TRBV5-5
j_call: TRBJ1-1
cdr3_aa: CASSLSLTRGWDTEAFF

v_call: TRBV4-3
j_call: TRBJ1-4
cdr3_aa: CASSQGAGEKLFF

v_call: TRBV16
j_call: TRBJ1-4
cdr3_aa: CASSPSSSGLFF

v_call: TRBV6-1
j_call: TRBJ2-1
cdr3_aa: CASSELAGAYNEQFF

v_call: TRBV14
j_call: TRBJ1-1
cdr3_aa: CASSPLGTPTLNTEAFF

v_call: TRBV6-1
j_call: TRBJ1-6
cdr3_aa: CASSVLPDLSNSPLHF

v_call: TRBV9
j_call: TRBJ2-1
cdr3_aa: CASSVSALDRDEQFF

v_call: TRBV2
j_call: TRBJ1-5
cdr3_aa: CASSAGNGLRSNQPQHF

v_call: TRBV21-1
j_call: TRBJ1-2
cdr3_aa: CASSPRGYTF